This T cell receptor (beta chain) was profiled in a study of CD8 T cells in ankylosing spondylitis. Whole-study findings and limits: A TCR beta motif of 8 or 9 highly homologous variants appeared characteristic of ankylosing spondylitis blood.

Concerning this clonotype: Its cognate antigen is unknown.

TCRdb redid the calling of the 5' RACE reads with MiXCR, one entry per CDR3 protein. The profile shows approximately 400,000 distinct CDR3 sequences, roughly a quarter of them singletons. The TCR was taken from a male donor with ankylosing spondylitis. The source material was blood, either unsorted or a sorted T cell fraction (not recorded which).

The CDR3 DNA follows: TGTGCCTCGAAGGACAGGGGTGACGGTGAAGCTTTCTTT. This gives the protein CASKDRGDGEAFF. V gene TRBV10-3 combines with J gene TRBJ1-1; 9 nucleotides agree with TRBD1. V dropped 11 bases and J dropped 7; count of bases not matched to a gene: 11. There are 13 residues in the CDR3. Germline CDR1 is ENHRY and CDR2 is SYGVKD.